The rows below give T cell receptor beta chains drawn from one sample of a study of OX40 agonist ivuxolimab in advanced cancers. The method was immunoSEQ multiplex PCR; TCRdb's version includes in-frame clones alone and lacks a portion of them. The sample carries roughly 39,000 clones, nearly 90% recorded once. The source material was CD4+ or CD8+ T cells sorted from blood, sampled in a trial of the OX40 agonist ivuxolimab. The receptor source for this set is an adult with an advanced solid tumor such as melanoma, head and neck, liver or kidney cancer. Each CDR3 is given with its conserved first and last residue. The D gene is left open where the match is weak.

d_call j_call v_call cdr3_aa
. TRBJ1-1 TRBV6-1 CASSDYNTEAFF
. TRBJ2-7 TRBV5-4 CASSNPGGPDWNEQYF
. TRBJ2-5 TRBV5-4 CASSSRGGQETQYF
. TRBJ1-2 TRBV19 CASSIQGSYGYTF
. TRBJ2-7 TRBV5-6 CASSLAQYEQYF
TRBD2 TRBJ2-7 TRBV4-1 CASSQPVAGHYEQYF
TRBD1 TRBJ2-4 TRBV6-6 CASSVGQTTKNIQYF
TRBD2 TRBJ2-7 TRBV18 CASSDTSGKTWEQYF
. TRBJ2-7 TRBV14 CASSSAWGWQYEQYF
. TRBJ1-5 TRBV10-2 CASSDGLRPNQPQHF
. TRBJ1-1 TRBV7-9 CASSLGGHSNTEAFF
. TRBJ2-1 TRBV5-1 CASSLGQMSYNEQFF
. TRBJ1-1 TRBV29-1 CSVGGSRADGNTEAFF
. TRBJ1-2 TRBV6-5 CASSYDDGYRYGYTF
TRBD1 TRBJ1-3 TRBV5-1 CASSRTGESGNTIYF
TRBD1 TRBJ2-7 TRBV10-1 CASSELWGQGPYEQYF
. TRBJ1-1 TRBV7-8 CASSPSLVDTEAFF
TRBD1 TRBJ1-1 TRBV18 CASSPGYRGTEAFF
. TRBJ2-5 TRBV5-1 CASSMDLETQYF
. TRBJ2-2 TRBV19 CASSIKVSAGELFF
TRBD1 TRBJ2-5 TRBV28 CASSQDRVVLAETQYF
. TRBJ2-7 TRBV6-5 CASSSRMYEQYF
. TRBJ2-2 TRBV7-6 CASRTSNTGELFF
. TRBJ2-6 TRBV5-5 CASSLAGAAGANVLTF
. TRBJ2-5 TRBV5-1 CASSLARVPGETQYF
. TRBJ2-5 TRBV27 CASSPNRGGGETQYF
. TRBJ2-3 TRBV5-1 CASSLVPGTDTQYF
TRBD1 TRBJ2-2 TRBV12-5 CASGAGGVNGELFF
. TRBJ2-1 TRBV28 CASSTSGSGRGNEQFF
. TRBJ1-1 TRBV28 CASSLYNTEAFF
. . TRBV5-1 CASSSFGEYEQYF
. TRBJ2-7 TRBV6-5 CAGSYRGQNYEQYF
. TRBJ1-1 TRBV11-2 CASSLDLNTEAFF
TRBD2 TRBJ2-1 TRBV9 CASSVRGGLSQGEQFF
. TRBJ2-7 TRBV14 CASSQSQYEQYF
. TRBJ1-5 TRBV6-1 CATLKGARLSQPQHF
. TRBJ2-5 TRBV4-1 CASSQDRALWETQYF
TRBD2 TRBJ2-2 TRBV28 CASSFLVTSGNTGELFF
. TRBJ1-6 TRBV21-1 CASSKAPRVIGEPLHF
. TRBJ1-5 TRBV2 CASSEVRGSNQPQHF
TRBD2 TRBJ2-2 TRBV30 CAWSGLAGGVGELFF
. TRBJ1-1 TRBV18 CASSADSLVTEAFF
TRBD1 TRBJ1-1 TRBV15 CATSRDGSGGTQAFF